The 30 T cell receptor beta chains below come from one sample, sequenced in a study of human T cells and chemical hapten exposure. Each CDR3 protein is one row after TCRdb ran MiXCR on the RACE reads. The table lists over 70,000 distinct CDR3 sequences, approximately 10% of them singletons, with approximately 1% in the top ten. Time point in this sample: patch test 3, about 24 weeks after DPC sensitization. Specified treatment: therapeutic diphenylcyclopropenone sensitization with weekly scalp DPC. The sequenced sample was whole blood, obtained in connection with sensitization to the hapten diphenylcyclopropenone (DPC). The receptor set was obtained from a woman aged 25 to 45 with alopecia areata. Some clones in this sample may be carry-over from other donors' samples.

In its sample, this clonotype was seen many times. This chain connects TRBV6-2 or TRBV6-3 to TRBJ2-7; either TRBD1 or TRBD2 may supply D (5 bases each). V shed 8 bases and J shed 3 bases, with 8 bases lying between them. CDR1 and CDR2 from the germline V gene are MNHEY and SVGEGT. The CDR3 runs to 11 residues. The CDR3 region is CASLGVYEQYF. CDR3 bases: TGTGCCAGCTTGGGGGTCTACGAGCAGTACTTC.

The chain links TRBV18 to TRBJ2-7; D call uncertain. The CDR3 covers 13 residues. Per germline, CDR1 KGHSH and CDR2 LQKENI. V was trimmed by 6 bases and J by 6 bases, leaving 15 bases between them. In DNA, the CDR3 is TGTGCCAGCTCCCTAGATAGAGTGGGCGAGCAGTACGTC. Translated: CASSLDRVGEQYV.

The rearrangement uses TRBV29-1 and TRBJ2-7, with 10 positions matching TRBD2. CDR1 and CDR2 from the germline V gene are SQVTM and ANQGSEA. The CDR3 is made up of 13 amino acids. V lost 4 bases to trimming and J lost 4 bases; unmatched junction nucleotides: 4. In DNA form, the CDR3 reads TGCAGCGTTGCTGTAGCGGGAGGATACGAGCAGTACTTC. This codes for CSVAVAGGYEQYF.

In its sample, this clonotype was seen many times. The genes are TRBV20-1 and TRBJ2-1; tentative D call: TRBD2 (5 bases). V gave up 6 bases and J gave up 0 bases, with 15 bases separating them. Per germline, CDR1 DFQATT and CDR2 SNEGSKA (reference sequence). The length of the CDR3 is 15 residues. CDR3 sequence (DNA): TGCAGTGCCCCTCGGGGTTTCTCCTCCTACAATGAGCAGTTCTTC. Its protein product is CSAPRGFSSYNEQFF.

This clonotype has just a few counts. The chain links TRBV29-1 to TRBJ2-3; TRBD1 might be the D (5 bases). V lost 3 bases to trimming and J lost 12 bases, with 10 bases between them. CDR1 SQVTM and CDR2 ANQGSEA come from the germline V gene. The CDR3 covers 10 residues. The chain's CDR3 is CSVDSGAQYF. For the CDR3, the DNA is TGCAGCGTTGATTCTGGGGCCCAGTATTTT.

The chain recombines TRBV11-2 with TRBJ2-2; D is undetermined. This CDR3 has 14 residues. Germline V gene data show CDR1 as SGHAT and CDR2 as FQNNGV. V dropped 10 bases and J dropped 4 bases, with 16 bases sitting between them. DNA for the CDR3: TGTGCCACCACCGTGGGCCCAATCACCGGGGAGCTGTTTTTT. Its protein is CATTVGPITGELFF.

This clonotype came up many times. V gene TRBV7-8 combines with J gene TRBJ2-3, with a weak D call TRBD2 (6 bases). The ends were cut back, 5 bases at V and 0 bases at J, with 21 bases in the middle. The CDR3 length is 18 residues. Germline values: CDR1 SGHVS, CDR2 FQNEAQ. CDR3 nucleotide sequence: TGTGCCAGCAGCGTATATCCGGAGATCGGGGGTAGCACAGATACGCAGTATTTT. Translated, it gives CASSVYPEIGGSTDTQYF.

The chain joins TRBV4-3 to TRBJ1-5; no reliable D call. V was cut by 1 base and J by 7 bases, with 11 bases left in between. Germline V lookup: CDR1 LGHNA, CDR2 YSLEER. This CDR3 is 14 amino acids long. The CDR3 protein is CASSQVLSGQPQHF. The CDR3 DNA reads TGCGCCAGCAGCCAAGTCCTCTCGGGACAGCCCCAGCATTTT.

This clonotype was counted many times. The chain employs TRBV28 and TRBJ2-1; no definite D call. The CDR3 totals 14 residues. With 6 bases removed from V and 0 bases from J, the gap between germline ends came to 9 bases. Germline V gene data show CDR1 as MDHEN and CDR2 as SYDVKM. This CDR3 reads CASRALSSYNEQFF. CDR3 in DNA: TGTGCCAGCAGGGCCTTGAGCTCCTACAATGAGCAGTTCTTC.

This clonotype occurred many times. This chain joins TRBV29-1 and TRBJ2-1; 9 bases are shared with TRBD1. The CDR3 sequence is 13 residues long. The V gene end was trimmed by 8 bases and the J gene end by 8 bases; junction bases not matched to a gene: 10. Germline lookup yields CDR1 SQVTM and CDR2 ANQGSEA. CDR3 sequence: CSITGTGRDEQFF. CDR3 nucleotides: TGCAGCATCACCGGGACAGGGCGGGATGAGCAGTTCTTC.

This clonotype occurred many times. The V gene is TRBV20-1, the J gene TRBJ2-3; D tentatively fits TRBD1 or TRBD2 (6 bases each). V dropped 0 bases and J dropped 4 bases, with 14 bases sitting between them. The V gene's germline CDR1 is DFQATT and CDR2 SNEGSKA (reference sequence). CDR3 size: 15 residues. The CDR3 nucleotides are TGCAGTGCTAGAGATCATTCCCGGGGGCCAGATACGCAGTATTTT. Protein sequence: CSARDHSRGPDTQYF.

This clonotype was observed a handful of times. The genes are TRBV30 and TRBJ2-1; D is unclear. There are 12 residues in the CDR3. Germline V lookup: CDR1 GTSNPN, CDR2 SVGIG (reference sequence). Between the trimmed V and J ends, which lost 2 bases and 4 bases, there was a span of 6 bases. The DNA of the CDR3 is TGTGCCTGGAGTCGACGGTACAATGAGCAGTTCTTC. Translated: CAWSRRYNEQFF.

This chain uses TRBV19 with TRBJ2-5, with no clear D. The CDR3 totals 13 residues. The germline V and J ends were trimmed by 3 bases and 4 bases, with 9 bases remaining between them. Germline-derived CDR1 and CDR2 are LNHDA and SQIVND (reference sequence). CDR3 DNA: TGTGCCAGTAGTATCGGCGTACGAGAGACCCAGTACTTC. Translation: CASSIGVRETQYF.

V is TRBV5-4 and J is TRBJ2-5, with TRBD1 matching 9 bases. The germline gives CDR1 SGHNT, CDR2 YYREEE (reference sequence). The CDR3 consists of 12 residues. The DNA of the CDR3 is TGTGCAATCGGGACAGGGCAGGAGACCCAGTACTTC. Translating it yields CAIGTGQETQYF.

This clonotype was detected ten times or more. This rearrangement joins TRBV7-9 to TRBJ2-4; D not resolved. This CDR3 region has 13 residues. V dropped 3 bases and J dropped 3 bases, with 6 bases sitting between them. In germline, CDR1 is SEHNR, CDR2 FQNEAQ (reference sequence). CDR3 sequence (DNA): TGTGCCAGCAGCTTCCAGGACAAAAACATTCAGTACTTC. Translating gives CASSFQDKNIQYF.

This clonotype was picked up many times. Here the CDR3 reads CSARDWTENQETQYF. In DNA, the CDR3 is TGCAGTGCTAGAGATTGGACAGAGAATCAAGAGACCCAGTACTTC. The genes are TRBV20-1 and TRBJ2-5; D possibly corresponds to TRBD1 (6 bases). V dropped 0 bases and J dropped 2 bases, with 13 bases sitting between them. CDR1 and CDR2 (germline): DFQATT, SNEGSKA (reference sequence). The CDR3 is made up of 15 amino acids.

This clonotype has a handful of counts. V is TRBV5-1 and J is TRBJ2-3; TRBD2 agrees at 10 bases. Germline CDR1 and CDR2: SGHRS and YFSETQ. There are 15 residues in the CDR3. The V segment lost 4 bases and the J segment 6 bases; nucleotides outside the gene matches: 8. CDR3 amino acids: CASSMLAGVLDTQYF. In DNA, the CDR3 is TGCGCCAGCAGCATGCTAGCGGGAGTTTTGGATACGCAGTATTTT.

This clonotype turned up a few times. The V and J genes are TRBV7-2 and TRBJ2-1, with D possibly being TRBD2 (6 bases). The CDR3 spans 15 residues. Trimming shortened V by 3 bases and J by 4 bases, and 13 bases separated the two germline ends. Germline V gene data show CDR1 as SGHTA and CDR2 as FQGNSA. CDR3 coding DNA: TGTGCCAGCAGCTTGGACTACCGAGGATACAATGAGCAGTTCTTC. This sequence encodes CASSLDYRGYNEQFF. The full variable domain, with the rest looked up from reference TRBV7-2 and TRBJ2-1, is GAGVSQSPSNKVTEKGKDVELRCDPISGHTALYWYRQSLGQGLEFLIYFQGNSAPDKSGLPSDRFSAERTGGSVSTLTIQRTQQEDSAVYLCASSLDYRGYNEQFFGPGTRLTVL.

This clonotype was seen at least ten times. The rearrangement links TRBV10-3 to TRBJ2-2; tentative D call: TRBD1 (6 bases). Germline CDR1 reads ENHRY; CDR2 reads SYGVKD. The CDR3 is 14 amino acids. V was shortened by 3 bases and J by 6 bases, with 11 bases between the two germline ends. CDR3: CAISEPTGPGELFF. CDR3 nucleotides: TGTGCCATCAGTGAACCAACAGGGCCCGGGGAGCTGTTTTTT.

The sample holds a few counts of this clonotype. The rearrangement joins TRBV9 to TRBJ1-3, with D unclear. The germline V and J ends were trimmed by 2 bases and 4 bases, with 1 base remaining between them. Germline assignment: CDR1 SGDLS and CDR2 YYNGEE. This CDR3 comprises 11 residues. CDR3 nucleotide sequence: TGTGCCAGCAGCGTCGGAAACACCATATATTTT. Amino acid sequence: CASSVGNTIYF.

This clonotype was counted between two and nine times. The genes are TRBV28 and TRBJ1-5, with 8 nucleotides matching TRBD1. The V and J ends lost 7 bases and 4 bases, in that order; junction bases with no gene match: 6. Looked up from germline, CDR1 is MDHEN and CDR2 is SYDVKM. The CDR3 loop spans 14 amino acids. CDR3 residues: CASTLNRGNQPQHF. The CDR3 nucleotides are TGTGCCAGCACCCTGAACAGGGGGAATCAGCCCCAGCATTTT.

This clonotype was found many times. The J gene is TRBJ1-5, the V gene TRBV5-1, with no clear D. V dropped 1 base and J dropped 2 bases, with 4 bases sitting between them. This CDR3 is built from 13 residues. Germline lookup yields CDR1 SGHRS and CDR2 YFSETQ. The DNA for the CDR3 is TGCGCCAGCAGCTTGTACGGCAATCAGCCCCAGCATTTT. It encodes CASSLYGNQPQHF.

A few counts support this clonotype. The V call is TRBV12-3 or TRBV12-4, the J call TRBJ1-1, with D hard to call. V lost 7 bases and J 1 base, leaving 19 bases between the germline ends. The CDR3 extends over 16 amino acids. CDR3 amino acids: CASTPLVGNRNTEAFF. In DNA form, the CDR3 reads TGTGCCAGCACCCCCCTCGTCGGAAATCGGAACACTGAAGCTTTCTTT.

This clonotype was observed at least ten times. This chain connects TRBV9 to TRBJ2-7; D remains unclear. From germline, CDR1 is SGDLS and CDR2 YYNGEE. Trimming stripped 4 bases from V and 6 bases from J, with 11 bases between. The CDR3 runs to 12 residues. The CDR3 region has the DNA TGTGCCAGCAGCACCCCGGGCGGCGAGCAGTACTTC. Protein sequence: CASSTPGGEQYF. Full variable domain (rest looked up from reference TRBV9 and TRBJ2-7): DSGVTQTPKHLITATGQRVTLRCSPRSGDLSVYWYQQSLDQGLQFLIQYYNGEERAKGNILERFSAQQFPDLHSELNLSSLELGDSALYFCASSTPGGEQYFGPGTRLTVT.

The CDR3 bases are TGTGCCAGCAGAGACAGGGTCAGGGAGACCCAGTACTTC. Residues: CASRDRVRETQYF. The J gene is TRBJ2-5, the V gene TRBV6-2 or TRBV6-3, with 7 bases fitting TRBD1. This CDR3 is 13 amino acids long. The V segment lost 6 bases and the J segment 5 bases; nucleotides outside the gene matches: 6. Germline CDR1 MNHEY, CDR2 SVGEGT.

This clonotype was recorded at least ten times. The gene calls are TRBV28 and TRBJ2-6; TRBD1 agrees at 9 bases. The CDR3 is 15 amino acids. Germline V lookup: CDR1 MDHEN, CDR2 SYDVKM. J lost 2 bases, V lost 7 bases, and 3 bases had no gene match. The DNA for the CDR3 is TGTGCCAGCATTACAGGGGGCGCTGGGGCCAACGTCCTGACTTTC. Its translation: CASITGGAGANVLTF. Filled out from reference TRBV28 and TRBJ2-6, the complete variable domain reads DVKVTQSSRYLVKRTGEKVFLECVQDMDHENMFWYRQDPGLGLRLIYFSYDVKMKEKGDIPEGYSVSREKKERFSLILESASTNQTSMYLCASITGGAGANVLTFGAGSRLTVL.

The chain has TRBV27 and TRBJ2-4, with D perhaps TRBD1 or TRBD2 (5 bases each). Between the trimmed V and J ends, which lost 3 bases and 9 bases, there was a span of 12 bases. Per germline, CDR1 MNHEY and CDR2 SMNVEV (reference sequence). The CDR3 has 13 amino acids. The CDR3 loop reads CASSFGAGTIQYF. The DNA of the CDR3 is TGTGCCAGCAGTTTCGGTGCAGGGACCATTCAGTACTTC.

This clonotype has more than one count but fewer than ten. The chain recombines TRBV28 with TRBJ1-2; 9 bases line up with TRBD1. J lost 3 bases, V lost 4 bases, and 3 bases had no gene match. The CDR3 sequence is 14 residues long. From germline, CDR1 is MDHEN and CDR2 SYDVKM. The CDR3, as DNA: TGTGCCAGCAGTTCCGGGACAGGGTACTATGGCTACACCTTC. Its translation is CASSSGTGYYGYTF.

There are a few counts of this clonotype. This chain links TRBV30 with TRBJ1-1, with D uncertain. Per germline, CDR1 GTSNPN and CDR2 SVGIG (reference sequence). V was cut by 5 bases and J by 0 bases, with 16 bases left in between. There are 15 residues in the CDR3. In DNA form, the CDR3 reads TGTGCCTGGGCGAGCGATACAGCCATGAACACTGAAGCTTTCTTT. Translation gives CAWASDTAMNTEAFF.

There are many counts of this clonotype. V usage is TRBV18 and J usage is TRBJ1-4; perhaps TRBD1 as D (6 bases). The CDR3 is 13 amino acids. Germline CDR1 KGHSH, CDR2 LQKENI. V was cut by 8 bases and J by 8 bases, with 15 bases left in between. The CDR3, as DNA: TGTGCCAGCGCTTTCGGACAGACAGAAAAACTGTTTTTT. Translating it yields CASAFGQTEKLFF. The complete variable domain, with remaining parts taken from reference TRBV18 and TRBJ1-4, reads NAGVMQNPRHLVRRRGQEARLRCSPMKGHSHVYWYRQLPEEGLKFMVYLQKENIIDESGMPKERFSAEFPKEGPSILRIQQVVRGDSAAYFCASAFGQTEKLFFGSGTQLSVL.